Shown below are 19 T cell receptor beta chains from a single sample sequenced in a study of synovial regulatory T cells in juvenile arthritis. Assay: immunoSEQ multiplex PCR; the TCRdb copy retains only in-frame clones and omits some. Recorded for this sample: 9,500 to 10,000 clones. The sample was Treg cells from blood. Sample subset: remaining (HLA-DR-negative) circulating blood Treg cells. The source of these receptors is a donor aged 2 to 35 with juvenile idiopathic arthritis.

The chain joins TRBV6-6 to TRBJ2-7. Germline loops: CDR1 MNHNY, CDR2 SVGAGI (reference sequence). The length of the CDR3 is 12 residues. The DNA sequence is not available. The CDR3 spells CASSSASPGQYF.

The rearrangement joins TRBV6-6 to TRBJ1-2; the D call from TCRdb, TRBD1, cannot be confirmed without DNA. Germline CDR1 is MNHNY and CDR2 is SVGAGI (reference sequence). The CDR3 has 14 amino acids. The DNA is not on file. The CDR3 spells CASSWRGQVYGYTF.

This chain joins TRBV6-6 and TRBJ1-2; the D call of TRBD1 rests on TCRdb alone, since no DNA is present to check it. Germline CDR1 reads MNHNY; CDR2 reads SVGAGI (reference sequence). This CDR3 is 15 amino acids long. No DNA sequence is on record. The CDR3 here is CASSERTGGIRGYTF.

The chain joins TRBV5-6 to TRBJ1-4; TCRdb picks TRBD1, but there is no DNA to check that call. This CDR3 is built from 12 residues. No DNA is listed. The V gene's germline CDR1 is SGHDT and CDR2 YYEEEE. Here the CDR3 reads CASSLWGSTLFF.

J is TRBJ1-2 and V is TRBV18. This CDR3 spans 12 amino acids. No DNA accompanies this entry. Germline lookup yields CDR1 KGHSH and CDR2 LQKENI. The CDR3: CASSRAGPGYTF. The full variable domain, rest sourced from reference TRBV18 and TRBJ1-2, is NAGVMQNPRHLVRRRGQEARLRCSPMKGHSHVYWYRQLPEEGLKFMVYLQKENIIDESGMPKERFSAEFPKEGPSILRIQQVVRGDSAAYFCASSRAGPGYTFGSGTRLTVV.

The chain employs TRBV5-5 and TRBJ1-4; TCRdb gives TRBD1 as the D gene, but with no DNA this cannot be confirmed. The CDR3 consists of 15 residues. No DNA is recorded. The V gene's germline CDR1 is SGHKS and CDR2 YYEKEE (reference sequence). The CDR3 sequence: CASSQRGTDYEKLFF.

The chain uses TRBV6-5 and TRBJ1-1; the TRBD1 assignment by TCRdb is unverifiable without DNA. The CDR3 has 14 residues. No DNA accompanies this entry. Germline V gene sequence: CDR1 MNHEY, CDR2 SVGAGI. The CDR3 spells CASSYGQMNTEAFF.

V and J are TRBV18 and TRBJ1-1. This CDR3 has 15 residues. There is no recorded DNA. Germline CDR1 reads KGHSH; CDR2 reads LQKENI. This CDR3 is CASSPPRAGDTEAFF.

J is TRBJ2-7 and V is TRBV4-1; as DNA is missing, the TRBD2 call by TCRdb cannot be tested. Germline V gene sequence: CDR1 MGHRA, CDR2 YSYEKL. The CDR3 length is 13 residues. Nucleotide data are not available. The CDR3 spells CASSRGITYEQYF.

The CDR3 is CASSEGRWNEKLFF. The gene calls are TRBV2 and TRBJ1-4. This CDR3 comprises 14 residues. The entry carries no DNA sequence. CDR1 and CDR2 from the germline V gene are SNHLY and FYNNEI.

The chain has TRBV25-1 and TRBJ2-2; with no DNA, the TCRdb D assignment of TRBD1 cannot be verified. The CDR3 is 15 amino acids. A DNA sequence was not provided. Germline loops: CDR1 MGHDK, CDR2 SYGVNS. CDR3: CASSRGQGAVGELFF. Full variable domain (missing parts from reference TRBV25-1 and TRBJ2-2): EADIYQTPRYLVIGTGKKITLECSQTMGHDKMYWYQQDPGMELHLIHYSYGVNSTEKGDLSSESTVSRIRTEHFPLTLESARPSHTSQYLCASSRGQGAVGELFFGEGSRLTVL.

V and J are TRBV19 and TRBJ1-2; checking the TCRdb D call of TRBD1 is not possible without DNA. CDR1 and CDR2 (germline): LNHDA, SQIVND (reference sequence). The CDR3 is made up of 16 amino acids. DNA is not on record. The chain's CDR3 is CARNRDRGVRSYGYTF. Full variable domain (missing parts from reference TRBV19 and TRBJ1-2): DGGITQSPKYLFRKEGQNVTLSCEQNLNHDAMYWYRQDPGQGLRLIYYSQIVNDFQKGDIAEGYSVSREKKESFPLTVTSAQKNPTAFYLCARNRDRGVRSYGYTFGSGTRLTVV.

This rearrangement joins TRBV19 to TRBJ2-6; there is no DNA to check the TCRdb D call of TRBD2. The CDR3 runs to 15 residues. The nucleotide record is missing. The germline gives CDR1 LNHDA, CDR2 SQIVND (reference sequence). CDR3 amino acids: CASSINSAGANVLTF.

V is TRBV10-2 and J is TRBJ1-5. The CDR3 is made up of 17 amino acids. Only the protein is available. The V gene's germline CDR1 is WSHSY and CDR2 SAAADI. The chain's CDR3 is CASSERGYGLRGQPQHF.

The chain couples TRBV27 to TRBJ1-5. Germline V gene sequence: CDR1 MNHEY, CDR2 SMNVEV (reference sequence). CDR3 length equals 17 residues. DNA was not recorded. The CDR3: CASSSRDGRFSNQPQHF.

The CDR3 is CASSPNVTGGFNSYNEQFF. The chain combines TRBV18 with TRBJ2-1; the TRBD1 assignment by TCRdb is unverifiable without DNA. The germline V gene encodes CDR1 KGHSH and CDR2 LQKENI. The CDR3 is 19 amino acids. This entry has no DNA. Combining the CDR3 with reference TRBV18 and TRBJ2-1 gives the whole variable domain NAGVMQNPRHLVRRRGQEARLRCSPMKGHSHVYWYRQLPEEGLKFMVYLQKENIIDESGMPKERFSAEFPKEGPSILRIQQVVRGDSAAYFCASSPNVTGGFNSYNEQFFGPGTRLTVL.

The rearrangement uses TRBV10-3 and TRBJ2-1; TCRdb's D call, TRBD1, is unchecked because there is no DNA. This CDR3 has 14 amino acids. A DNA sequence was not provided. CDR1 is ENHRY and CDR2 is SYGVKD in the germline V gene. Here the CDR3 reads CAISRQGGENEQFF.

The V call is TRBV2, the J call TRBJ2-1; there is no DNA to check the TCRdb D call of TRBD1. This CDR3 has 12 amino acids. No DNA sequence was recorded. CDR1 is SNHLY and CDR2 is FYNNEI in the germline V gene. The CDR3 loop is CASSGRFNEQFF. The variable domain in full, completed from reference TRBV2 and TRBJ2-1, reads EPEVTQTPSHQVTQMGQEVILRCVPISNHLYFYWYRQILGQKVEFLVSFYNNEISEKSEIFDDQFSVERPDGSNFTLKIRSTKLEDSAMYFCASSGRFNEQFFGPGTRLTVL.

This chain joins TRBV28 and TRBJ1-1; TCRdb picks TRBD1, but there is no DNA to check that call. Germline V lookup: CDR1 MDHEN, CDR2 SYDVKM. The CDR3 runs 13 residues. No DNA has been recorded. CDR3 in amino acids: CASSKTGYTEAFF.